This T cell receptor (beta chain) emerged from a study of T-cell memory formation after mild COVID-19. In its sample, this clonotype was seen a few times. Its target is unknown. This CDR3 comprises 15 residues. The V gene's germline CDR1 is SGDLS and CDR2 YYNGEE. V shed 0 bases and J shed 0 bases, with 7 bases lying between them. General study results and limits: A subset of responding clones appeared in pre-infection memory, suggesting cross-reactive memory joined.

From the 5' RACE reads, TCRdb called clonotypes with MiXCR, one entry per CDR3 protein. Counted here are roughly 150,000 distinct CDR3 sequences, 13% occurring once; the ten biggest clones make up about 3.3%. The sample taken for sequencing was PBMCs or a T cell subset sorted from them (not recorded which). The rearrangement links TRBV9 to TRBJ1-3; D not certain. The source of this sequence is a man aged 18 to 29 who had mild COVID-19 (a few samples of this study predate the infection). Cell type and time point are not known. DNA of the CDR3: TGTGCCAGCAGCGTAGATCCTCGCTCTGGAAACACCATATATTTT. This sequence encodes CASSVDPRSGNTIYF.